The source of this T cell receptor beta chain is a study of vaccination and CD4 T cells after COVID-19. Study observations and caveats: No early post-infection timepoints were studied, and convalescent patients studied were relatively few.

In this sample, this clonotype turned up a few times. Its antigen is undetermined. The CDR3 covers 13 residues. V was cut by 5 bases and J by 2 bases, with 10 bases left in between. The germline V gene encodes CDR1 DFQATT and CDR2 SNEGSKA (reference sequence). Cultured CD4+ T cell DNA underwent sequencing with the Oncomine TCR Beta short-read assay. One entry per CDR3 protein, called by TCRdb with MiXCR from the PCR reads. The sample consists of 12,000 to 15,000 distinct CDR3 sequences, 53% of them appearing once. The treatment is: roughly ten-day PBMC culture with coronavirus spike peptide pools or control peptides (ViraFEST assay).

This sequence was found in a human donor who had recovered from COVID-19. Specimen: CD4+ T cells from blood, cultured in vitro. V is TRBV20-1 and J is TRBJ2-4; tentative D call: TRBD2 (5 bases). CDR3 DNA: TGCAGTGCTCCACGGGATTCCAAAAACATTCAGTACTTC. Translation gives CSAPRDSKNIQYF.